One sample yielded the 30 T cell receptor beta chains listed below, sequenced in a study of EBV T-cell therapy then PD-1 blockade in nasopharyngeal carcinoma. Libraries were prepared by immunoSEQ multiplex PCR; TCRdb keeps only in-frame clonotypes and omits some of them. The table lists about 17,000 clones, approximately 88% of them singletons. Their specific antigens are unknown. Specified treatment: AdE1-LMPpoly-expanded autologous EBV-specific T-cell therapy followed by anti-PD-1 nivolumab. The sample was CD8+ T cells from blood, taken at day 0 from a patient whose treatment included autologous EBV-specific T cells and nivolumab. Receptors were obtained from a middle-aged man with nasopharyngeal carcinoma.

The DNA for the CDR3 is TGTGCCAGCAGCCCAGACAGACCCTACAATGAGCAGTTCTTC. Translating gives CASSPDRPYNEQFF. This chain joins TRBV7-3 and TRBJ2-1; TRBD1 might be the D (5 bases). This CDR3 spans 14 amino acids. The V end was cut by 5 bases, the J end by 2 bases, with 10 bases between. From germline, CDR1 is SGHTA and CDR2 FQGTGA.

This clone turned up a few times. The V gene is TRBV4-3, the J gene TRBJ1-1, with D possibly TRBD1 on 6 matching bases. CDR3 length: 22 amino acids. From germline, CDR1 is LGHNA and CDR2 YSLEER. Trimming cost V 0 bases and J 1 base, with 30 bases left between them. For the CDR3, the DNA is TGCGCCAGCAGCCAAGATCTGCTGGGGGGGGCCGAGCGTCTATTCGGGAACACTGAAGCTTTCTTT. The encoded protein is CASSQDLLGGAERLFGNTEAFF.

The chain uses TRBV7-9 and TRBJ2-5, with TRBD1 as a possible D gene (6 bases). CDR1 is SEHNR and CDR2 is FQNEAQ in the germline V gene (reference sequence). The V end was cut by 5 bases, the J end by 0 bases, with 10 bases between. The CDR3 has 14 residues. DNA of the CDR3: TGTGCCAGCAGCGAAACAGGGTACCAAGAGACCCAGTACTTC. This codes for CASSETGYQETQYF.

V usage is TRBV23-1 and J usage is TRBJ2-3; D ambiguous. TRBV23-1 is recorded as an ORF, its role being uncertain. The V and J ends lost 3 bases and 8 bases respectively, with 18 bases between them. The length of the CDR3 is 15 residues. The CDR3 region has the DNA TGCGCCAGCAGTCAGGTACCTGCCAGGAACGGTACGCAGTATTTT. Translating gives CASSQVPARNGTQYF.

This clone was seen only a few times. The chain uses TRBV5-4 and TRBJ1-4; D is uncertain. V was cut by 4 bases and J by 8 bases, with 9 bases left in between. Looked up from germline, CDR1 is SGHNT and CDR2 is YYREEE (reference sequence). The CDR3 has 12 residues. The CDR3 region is CASSLTGEKLFF. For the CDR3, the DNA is TGTGCCAGCAGCCTGACGGGGGAAAAACTGTTTTTT.

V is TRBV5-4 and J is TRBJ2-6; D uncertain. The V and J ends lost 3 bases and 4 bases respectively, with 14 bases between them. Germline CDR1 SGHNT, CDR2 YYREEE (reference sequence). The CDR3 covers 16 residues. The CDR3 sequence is CASSWSQAPGANVLTF. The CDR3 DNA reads TGTGCCAGCAGCTGGTCTCAGGCACCCGGGGCCAACGTCCTGACTTTC. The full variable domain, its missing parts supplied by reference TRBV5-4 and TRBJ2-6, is ETGVTQSPTHLIKTRGQQVTLRCSSQSGHNTVSWYQQALGQGPQFIFQYYREEENGRGNFPPRFSGLQFPNYSSELNVNALELDDSALYLCASSWSQAPGANVLTFGAGSRLTVL.

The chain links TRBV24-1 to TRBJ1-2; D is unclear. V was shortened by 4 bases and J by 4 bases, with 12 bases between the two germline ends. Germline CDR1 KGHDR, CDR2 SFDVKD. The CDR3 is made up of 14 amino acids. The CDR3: CATSDPGMGYGYTF. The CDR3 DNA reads TGTGCCACCAGTGACCCGGGGATGGGCTATGGCTACACCTTC.

For the CDR3, the DNA is TGTGCCAGCAGCTCCCTGACAGGTTCATACACTGAAGCTTTCTTT. This encodes CASSSLTGSYTEAFF. The chain joins TRBV7-8 to TRBJ1-1; D might be TRBD1 (6 bases). In germline, CDR1 is SGHVS, CDR2 FQNEAQ. With 4 bases removed from V and 3 bases from J, the gap between germline ends came to 15 bases. This CDR3 has 15 residues.

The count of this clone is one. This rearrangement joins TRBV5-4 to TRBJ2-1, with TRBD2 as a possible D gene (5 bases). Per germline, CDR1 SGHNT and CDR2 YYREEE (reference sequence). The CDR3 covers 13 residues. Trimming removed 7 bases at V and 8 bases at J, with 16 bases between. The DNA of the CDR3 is TGTGCCAGCCCGGGTAGTGGGCGGGATGAGCAGTTCTTC. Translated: CASPGSGRDEQFF.

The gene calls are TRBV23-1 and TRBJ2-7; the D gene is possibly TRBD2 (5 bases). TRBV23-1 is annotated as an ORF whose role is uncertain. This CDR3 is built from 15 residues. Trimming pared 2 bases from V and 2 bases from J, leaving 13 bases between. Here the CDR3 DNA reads TGCGCCAGCAGTCAAGGATCGGACTGTACCTACGAGCAGTACTTC. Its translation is CASSQGSDCTYEQYF.

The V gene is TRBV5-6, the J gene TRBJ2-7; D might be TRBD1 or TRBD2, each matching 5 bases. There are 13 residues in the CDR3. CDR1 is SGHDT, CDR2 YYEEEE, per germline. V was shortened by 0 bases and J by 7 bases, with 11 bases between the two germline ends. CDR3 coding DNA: TGTGCCAGCAGCTTGGGAGGGGCGCGGGAGCAGTACTTC. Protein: CASSLGGAREQYF. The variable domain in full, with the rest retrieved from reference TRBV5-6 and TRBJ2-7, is DAGVTQSPTHLIKTRGQQVTLRCSPKSGHDTVSWYQQALGQGPQFIFQYYEEEERQRGNFPDRFSGHQFPNYSSELNVNALLLGDSALYLCASSLGGAREQYFGPGTRLTVT.

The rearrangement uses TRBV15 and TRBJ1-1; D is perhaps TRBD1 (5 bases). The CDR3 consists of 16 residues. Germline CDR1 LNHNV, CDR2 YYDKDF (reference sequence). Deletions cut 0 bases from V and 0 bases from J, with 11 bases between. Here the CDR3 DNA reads TGTGCCACCAGCAGAGAGTCAGGGTTCATGAACACTGAAGCTTTCTTT. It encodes CATSRESGFMNTEAFF.

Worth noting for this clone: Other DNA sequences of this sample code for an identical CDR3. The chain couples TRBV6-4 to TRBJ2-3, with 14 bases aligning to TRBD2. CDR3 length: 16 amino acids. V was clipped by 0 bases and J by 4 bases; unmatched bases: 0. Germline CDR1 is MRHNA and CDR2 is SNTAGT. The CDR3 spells CASSDSTSGGADTQYF. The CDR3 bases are TGTGCCAGCAGTGACTCGACTAGCGGGGGGGCAGATACGCAGTATTTT.

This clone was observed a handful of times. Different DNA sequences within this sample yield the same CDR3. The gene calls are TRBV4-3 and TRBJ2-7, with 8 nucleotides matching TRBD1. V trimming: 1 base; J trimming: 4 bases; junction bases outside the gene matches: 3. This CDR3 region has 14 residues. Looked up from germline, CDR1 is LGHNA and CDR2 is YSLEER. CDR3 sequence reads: CASSQGTGRYEQYF. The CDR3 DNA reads TGCGCCAGCAGCCAAGGGACAGGGAGGTACGAGCAGTACTTC.

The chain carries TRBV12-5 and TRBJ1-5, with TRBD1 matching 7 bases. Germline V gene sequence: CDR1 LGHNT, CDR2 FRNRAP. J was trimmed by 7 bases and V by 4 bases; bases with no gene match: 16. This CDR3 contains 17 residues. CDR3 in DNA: TGTGCTAGTGGTTCCAGGGGGGGAGGGGGCCTGGGACAGCCCCAGCATTTT. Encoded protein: CASGSRGGGGLGQPQHF.

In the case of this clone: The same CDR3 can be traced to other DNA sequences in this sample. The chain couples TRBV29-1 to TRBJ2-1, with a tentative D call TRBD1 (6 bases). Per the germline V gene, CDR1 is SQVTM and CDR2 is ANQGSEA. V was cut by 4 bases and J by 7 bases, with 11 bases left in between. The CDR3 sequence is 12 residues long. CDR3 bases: TGCAGCGTTGGGGGGCAGGGGAATGAGCAGTTCTTC. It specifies CSVGGQGNEQFF.

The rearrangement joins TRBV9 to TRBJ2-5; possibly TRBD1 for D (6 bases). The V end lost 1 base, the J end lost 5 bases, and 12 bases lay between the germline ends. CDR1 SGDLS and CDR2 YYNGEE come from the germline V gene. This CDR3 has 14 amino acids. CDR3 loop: CASSVSGQTETQYF. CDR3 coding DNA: TGTGCCAGCAGCGTATCAGGACAGACGGAGACCCAGTACTTC.

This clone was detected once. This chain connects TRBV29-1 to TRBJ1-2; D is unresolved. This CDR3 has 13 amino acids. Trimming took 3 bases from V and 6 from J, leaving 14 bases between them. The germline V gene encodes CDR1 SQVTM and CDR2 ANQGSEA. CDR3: CSVEQGPLDGYTF. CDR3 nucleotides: TGCAGCGTTGAGCAAGGGCCCCTCGATGGCTACACCTTC.

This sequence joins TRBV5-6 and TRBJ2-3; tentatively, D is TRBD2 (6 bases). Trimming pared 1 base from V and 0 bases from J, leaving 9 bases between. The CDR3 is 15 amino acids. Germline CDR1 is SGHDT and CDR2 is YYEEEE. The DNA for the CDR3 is TGTGCCAGCAGCTTGTACGGGGGTAGCACAGATACGCAGTATTTT. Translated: CASSLYGGSTDTQYF.

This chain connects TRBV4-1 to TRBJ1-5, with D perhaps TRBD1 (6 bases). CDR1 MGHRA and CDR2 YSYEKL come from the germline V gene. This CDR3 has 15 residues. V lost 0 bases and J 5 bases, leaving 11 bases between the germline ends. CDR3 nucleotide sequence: TGCGCCAGCAGCCAAGAACTGGACAGATATCAGCCCCAGCATTTT. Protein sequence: CASSQELDRYQPQHF.

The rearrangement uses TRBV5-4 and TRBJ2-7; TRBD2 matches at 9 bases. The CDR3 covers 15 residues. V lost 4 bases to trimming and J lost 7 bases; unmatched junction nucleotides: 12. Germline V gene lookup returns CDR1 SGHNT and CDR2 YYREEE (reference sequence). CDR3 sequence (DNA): TGTGCCAGCAGCGCGGGGGAAGCGGGGGGAGGGGAGCAGTACTTC. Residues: CASSAGEAGGGEQYF.

The CDR3 protein is CATTRGGLSEAFF. The CDR3 DNA is TGTGCCACCACCAGGGGAGGGTTGTCTGAAGCTTTCTTT. The chain links TRBV25-1 to TRBJ1-1; D is perhaps TRBD1 (6 bases). The germline V and J ends were trimmed by 10 bases and 6 bases, with 18 bases remaining between them. The germline gives CDR1 MGHDK, CDR2 SYGVNS. The CDR3 runs to 13 residues. Using reference TRBV25-1 and TRBJ1-1 for the parts outside the CDR3, the full variable domain is EADIYQTPRYLVIGTGKKITLECSQTMGHDKMYWYQQDPGMELHLIHYSYGVNSTEKGDLSSESTVSRIRTEHFPLTLESARPSHTSQYLCATTRGGLSEAFFGQGTRLTVV.

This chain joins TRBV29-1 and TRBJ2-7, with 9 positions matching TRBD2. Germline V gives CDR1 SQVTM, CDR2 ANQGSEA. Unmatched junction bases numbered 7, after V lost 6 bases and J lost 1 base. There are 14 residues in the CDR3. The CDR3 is CSVPLGLASYEQYF. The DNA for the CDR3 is TGCAGCGTGCCTCTGGGACTAGCTTCCTACGAGCAGTACTTC.

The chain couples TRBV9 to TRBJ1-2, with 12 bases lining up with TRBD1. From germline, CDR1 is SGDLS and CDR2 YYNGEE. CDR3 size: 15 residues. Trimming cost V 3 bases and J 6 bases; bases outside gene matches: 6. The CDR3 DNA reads TGTGCCAGCAGCGGAGTTGGGACAGGGGGCGATGGCTACACCTTC. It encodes CASSGVGTGGDGYTF.

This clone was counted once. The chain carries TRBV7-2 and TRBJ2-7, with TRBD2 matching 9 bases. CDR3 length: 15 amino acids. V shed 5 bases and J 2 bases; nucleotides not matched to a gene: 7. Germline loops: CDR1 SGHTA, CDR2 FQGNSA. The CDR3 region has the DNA TGTGCCAGCAGCGCCGGACTAGCGATAACCTACGAGCAGTACTTC. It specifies CASSAGLAITYEQYF.

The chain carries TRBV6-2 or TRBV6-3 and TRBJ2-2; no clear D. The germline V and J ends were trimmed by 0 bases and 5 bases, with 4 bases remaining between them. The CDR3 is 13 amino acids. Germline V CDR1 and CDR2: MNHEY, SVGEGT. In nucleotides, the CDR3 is TGTGCCAGCAGTTACTCCGAAACCGGGGAGCTGTTTTTT. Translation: CASSYSETGELFF.

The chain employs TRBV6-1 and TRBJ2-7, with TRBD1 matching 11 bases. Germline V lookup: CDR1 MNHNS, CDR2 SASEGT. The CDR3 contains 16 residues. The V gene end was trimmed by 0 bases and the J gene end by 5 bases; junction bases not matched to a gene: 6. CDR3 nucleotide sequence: TGTGCCAGCAGTGAAGCCCCGGGACAGGGGGAAGACGAGCAGTACTTC. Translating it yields CASSEAPGQGEDEQYF.

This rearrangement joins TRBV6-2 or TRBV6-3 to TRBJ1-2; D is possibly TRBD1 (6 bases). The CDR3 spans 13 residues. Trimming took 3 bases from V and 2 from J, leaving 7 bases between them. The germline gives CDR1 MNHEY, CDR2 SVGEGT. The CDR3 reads CASSYTGNYGYTF. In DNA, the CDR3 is TGTGCCAGCAGTTATACAGGGAACTATGGCTACACCTTC.

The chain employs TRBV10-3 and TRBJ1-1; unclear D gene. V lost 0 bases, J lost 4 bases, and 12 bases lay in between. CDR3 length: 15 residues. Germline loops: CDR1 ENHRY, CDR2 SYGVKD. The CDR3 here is CAISESVESRTEAFF. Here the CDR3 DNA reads TGTGCCATCAGTGAGTCGGTTGAGTCACGCACTGAAGCTTTCTTT.

CDR3 coding DNA: TGTGCCAGCAGCTTAGATAGCTCCTACGAGCAGTACTTC. Protein product: CASSLDSSYEQYF. V gene TRBV7-9 combines with J gene TRBJ2-7; D is unresolved. The germline V gene encodes CDR1 SEHNR and CDR2 FQNEAQ (reference sequence). The CDR3 has 13 amino acids. V was cut by 1 base and J by 0 bases, with 4 bases left in between.